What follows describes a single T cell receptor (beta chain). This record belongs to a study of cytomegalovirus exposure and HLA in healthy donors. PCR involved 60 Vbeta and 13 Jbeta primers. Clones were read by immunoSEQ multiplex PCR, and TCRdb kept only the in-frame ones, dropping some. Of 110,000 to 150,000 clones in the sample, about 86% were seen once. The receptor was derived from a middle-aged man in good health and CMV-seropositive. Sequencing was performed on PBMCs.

CDR3 residues: CASSRQGWDSPLHF. The CDR3 DNA is TGTGCCAGCAGTCGACAGGGGTGGGATTCACCCCTCCACTTT. The chain combines TRBV27 with TRBJ1-6; 8 positions agree with TRBD1. The V segment lost 5 bases and the J segment 8 bases; nucleotides outside the gene matches: 5. This CDR3 contains 14 residues. CDR1 is MNHEY and CDR2 is SMNVEV in the germline V gene (reference sequence).